The clone carrying this T cell receptor beta chain was observed a few times. Antigen unknown. This entry is derived from a study of CD8 T cells in ankylosing spondylitis. Overall study results and limits: A motif in TCR beta, a set of under ten highly homologous variants, appeared characteristic of ankylosing spondylitis blood.

TCRdb called the 5' RACE reads again in MiXCR, with one record for every CDR3 protein. The sample includes some 100,000 distinct CDR3 sequences, about 9% of them seen just once. Sequenced sample: blood, either unsorted or a sorted T cell fraction (not recorded which). The clonotype comes from a male donor with ankylosing spondylitis.

The CDR3 DNA follows: TGTGCCAGCAGCCTGGGACTAGCGGGAGCGCTTGACTCCTACGAGCAGTACGTC. Amino acids: CASSLGLAGALDSYEQYV. The V and J genes are TRBV11-1 and TRBJ2-7, with TRBD2 identical over 14 bases. Germline-derived CDR1 and CDR2 are SGHAT and FQDESV (reference sequence). Trimming took 5 bases from V and 0 from J; bases not matched to a gene: 9. The CDR3 is 18 amino acids.